The 27 T cell receptor beta chains below come from one sample, sequenced in a study of CD8 T cells in ankylosing spondylitis. Their antigens are not known. The study's findings and limits: Roughly eight highly homologous variants made up a TCR beta motif that seemed to typify ankylosing spondylitis blood.

TCRdb passed the 5' RACE reads through MiXCR, listing each CDR3 protein once. The sample lists under 450,000 distinct CDR3 sequences, roughly 15% occurring once. The sample comprised blood, either unsorted or a sorted T cell fraction (not recorded which). The receptors shown here come from a male donor with ankylosing spondylitis.

The V gene is TRBV27, the J gene TRBJ2-2; D gene uncertain. The length of the CDR3 is 14 residues. From germline, CDR1 is MNHEY and CDR2 SMNVEV (reference sequence). Trimming cost V 1 base and J 4 bases, with 7 bases left between them. The CDR3 sequence is CASSLYPPTGELFF. The CDR3 DNA sequence: TGTGCCAGCAGTTTATACCCCCCCACCGGGGAGCTGTTTTTT.

The gene calls are TRBV5-8 and TRBJ2-1; D remains unclear. Germline V gene sequence: CDR1 SGHTS, CDR2 YDEGEE. The CDR3 spans 15 residues. Trimming took off 4 bases at V and 5 bases at J, with 16 bases between the two ends. CDR3 nucleotides: TGTGCCAGCAGCCGAAACAAAGCGATAAACAATGAGCAGTTCTTC. Its protein product is CASSRNKAINNEQFF.

V usage is TRBV20-1 and J usage is TRBJ2-2; D is possibly TRBD2 (7 bases). V was clipped by 0 bases and J by 5 bases, with 19 bases between them. Germline loops: CDR1 DFQATT, CDR2 SNEGSKA (reference sequence). The CDR3 is 17 residues long. CDR3 sequence reads: CSARDRRAGARTGELFF. CDR3 in DNA: TGCAGTGCTAGAGATCGAAGGGCGGGGGCCAGGACCGGGGAGCTGTTTTTT.

This clonotype came up a few times. The chain joins TRBV6-2 or TRBV6-3 to TRBJ2-5; D perhaps matches TRBD2 (5 bases). Between the trimmed V and J ends, which lost 2 bases and 4 bases, there was a span of 14 bases. The CDR3 consists of 15 residues. Germline loops: CDR1 MNHEY, CDR2 SVGEGT. The CDR3 DNA reads as TGTGCCAGCAGTTACGGCTTCGGGGTTGCAGAGACCCAGTACTTC. The encoded protein is CASSYGFGVAETQYF.

V usage is TRBV5-6 and J usage is TRBJ2-2, with D possibly matching TRBD1 (5 bases). V lost 0 bases to trimming and J lost 0 bases, with 9 bases between them. The CDR3 totals 16 residues. Germline values: CDR1 SGHDT, CDR2 YYEEEE. CDR3 nucleotide sequence: TGTGCCAGCAGCTTGGGACAGAGATCGAACACCGGGGAGCTGTTTTTT. Encoded protein: CASSLGQRSNTGELFF.

A few counts support this clonotype. This chain joins TRBV25-1 and TRBJ2-2; D may match TRBD1 or TRBD2 (6 bases each). Trimming shortened V by 2 bases and J by 3 bases, and 13 bases separated the two germline ends. The germline V gene encodes CDR1 MGHDK and CDR2 SYGVNS. The CDR3 spans 16 residues. Here the CDR3 reads CASSEDWRGYTGELFF. The CDR3 DNA follows: TGTGCCAGCAGTGAAGATTGGAGGGGGTACACCGGGGAGCTGTTTTTT.

CDR3 loop: CASSFRGRVETQYF. CDR3 DNA sequence: TGTGCCAGCAGCTTCCGCGGGAGGGTAGAGACCCAGTACTTC. The chain couples TRBV7-2 to TRBJ2-5; 9 bases are a match to TRBD2. There are 14 residues in the CDR3. The trim removed 3 bases at V and 4 bases at J, leaving 3 bases unmatched. Germline-derived CDR1 and CDR2 are SGHTA and FQGNSA.

This clonotype was detected many times. The chain is built from TRBV7-2 and TRBJ2-7; 9 bases line up with TRBD1. This CDR3 has 14 amino acids. V lost 5 bases to trimming and J lost 6 bases; unmatched junction nucleotides: 8. Germline CDR1 and CDR2: SGHTA and FQGNSA. Here the CDR3 reads CASSKDRGLREQYF. CDR3 sequence (DNA): TGTGCCAGCAGCAAGGACAGGGGTCTCCGCGAGCAGTACTTC.

The chain combines TRBV5-1 with TRBJ2-3, with 9 bases lining up with TRBD2. Germline CDR1 SGHRS, CDR2 YFSETQ. After removal of 0 bases from V and 0 bases from J, the junction contained 5 bases not matched to a gene. The length of the CDR3 is 17 residues. The CDR3 DNA reads TGCGCCAGCAGCTTGGGCCTAGCGGGGATGAGCACAGATACGCAGTATTTT. This gives the protein CASSLGLAGMSTDTQYF.

The gene calls are TRBV3-1 and TRBJ1-4, with 7 bases lining up with TRBD1. The CDR3 runs to 15 residues. V gave up 6 bases and J gave up 7 bases; unmatched junction bases: 11. Germline CDR1 reads LGHDT; CDR2 reads YNNKEL (reference sequence). DNA of the CDR3: TGTGCCAGCAGTCCTCAGACAGGGAGGCGTGAAAAACTGTTTTTT. Translation gives CASSPQTGRREKLFF.

CDR3 nucleotides: TGCGCCAGCAGCCAAGATTGGGCTTCTCTCATCACAGATACGCAGTATTTT. Translating it yields CASSQDWASLITDTQYF. The gene calls are TRBV4-3 and TRBJ2-3; D gene uncertain. The CDR3 is 17 residues long. V lost 0 bases and J 2 bases, leaving 15 bases between the germline ends. The V gene's germline CDR1 is LGHNA and CDR2 YSLEER.

This clonotype was detected a few times. The chain employs TRBV7-9 and TRBJ1-2, with 9 bases fitting TRBD1. Germline trimming cut 5 bases from V and 9 bases from J; bases unmatched to any gene: 4. The CDR3 length is 12 residues. Per germline, CDR1 SEHNR and CDR2 FQNEAQ (reference sequence). The CDR3: CASSPTGGRYTF. For the CDR3, the DNA is TGTGCCAGCAGCCCTACAGGGGGCCGCTACACCTTC.

This clonotype was observed many times. The rearrangement joins TRBV12-3 or TRBV12-4 to TRBJ2-7; TRBD2 agrees at 12 bases. Unmatched junction bases numbered 13, after V lost 6 bases and J lost 7 bases. The CDR3 has 16 amino acids. CDR3 in amino acids: CASSRLLAGGQQEQYF. Here the CDR3 DNA reads TGTGCCAGCAGCCGCCTCCTAGCGGGGGGGCAGCAAGAGCAGTACTTC.

This clonotype was observed a few times. The gene calls are TRBV12-3 or TRBV12-4 and TRBJ1-5; TRBD1 matches 8 bases. The V gene end was trimmed by 3 bases and the J gene end by 3 bases; junction bases not matched to a gene: 7. The CDR3 runs 16 residues. CDR3 nucleotides: TGTGCCAGCAGTTTTGGGGCAGGGGGCAACAATCAGCCCCAGCATTTT. As protein: CASSFGAGGNNQPQHF.

This clonotype was recorded at least ten times. The chain combines TRBV12-3 or TRBV12-4 with TRBJ2-4; TRBD2 matches 13 bases. V lost 3 bases and J lost 0; bases outside the gene matches: 5. This CDR3 is 18 amino acids long. The CDR3 is CASSFGGLAGLAKNIQYF. Written as DNA, the CDR3 is TGTGCCAGCAGTTTCGGGGGACTAGCGGGGTTAGCCAAAAACATTCAGTACTTC.

This clonotype has more than one count but fewer than ten. The CDR3 bases are TGTGCCAGCAGTTTTAAGTCCCCAGGGACTAGCGGGGGCCCTAGGGATGAGCAGTTCTTC. Translated, it gives CASSFKSPGTSGGPRDEQFF. This sequence joins TRBV27 and TRBJ2-1, with TRBD2 matching 14 bases. Germline V lookup: CDR1 MNHEY, CDR2 SMNVEV (reference sequence). This CDR3 region has 20 residues. Trimming at V came to 3 bases and at J to 8 bases, leaving 18 bases not matched to a gene.

The chain employs TRBV5-1 and TRBJ2-1; either TRBD1 or TRBD2 may supply D (5 bases each). Germline CDR1 SGHRS, CDR2 YFSETQ. CDR3 length: 14 amino acids. Trimming left V 6 bases short and J 10 bases short, with 20 bases between. CDR3 in amino acids: CASTRDLLPGEQFF. The DNA of the CDR3 is TGCGCCAGCACCCGGGACCTCCTTCCCGGAGAGCAGTTCTTC. The full variable domain, rest sourced from reference TRBV5-1 and TRBJ2-1, is KAGVTQTPRYLIKTRGQQVTLSCSPISGHRSVSWYQQTPGQGLQFLFEYFSETQRNKGNFPGRFSGRQFSNSRSEMNVSTLELGDSALYLCASTRDLLPGEQFFGPGTRLTVL.

The V and J genes are TRBV29-1 and TRBJ1-4; D might be TRBD1 (6 bases). This CDR3 contains 12 residues. With 6 bases removed from V and 8 bases from J, the gap between germline ends came to 13 bases. The germline CDR1 and CDR2 sequences are SQVTM and ANQGSEA. The CDR3 loop is CSVTGRGEKLFF. The CDR3 bases are TGCAGCGTCACCGGTAGGGGGGAAAAACTGTTTTTT.

V and J are TRBV27 and TRBJ1-1, with D uncertain. Germline V gene lookup returns CDR1 MNHEY and CDR2 SMNVEV (reference sequence). The CDR3 sequence is 12 residues long. V dropped 4 bases and J dropped 11 bases, with 14 bases sitting between them. CDR3 DNA sequence: TGTGCCAGCAGTTCCCGGTTTGGTGAGGCTTTCTTT. This codes for CASSSRFGEAFF.

This clonotype turned up a few times. This chain uses TRBV5-1 with TRBJ1-2, with D maybe TRBD1 (6 bases). CDR1 and CDR2 from the germline V gene are SGHRS and YFSETQ. This CDR3 has 15 residues. The germline V and J ends were trimmed by 2 bases and 3 bases, with 14 bases remaining between them. The CDR3 is CASSFRGGSDYGYTF. In DNA, the CDR3 is TGCGCCAGCAGCTTTAGGGGGGGCTCAGACTATGGCTACACCTTC.

This clonotype was recorded a few times. This sequence joins TRBV20-1 and TRBJ2-3; D ambiguous. CDR1 and CDR2 from the germline V gene are DFQATT and SNEGSKA (reference sequence). The V end was cut by 6 bases, the J end by 1 base, with 17 bases between. This CDR3 spans 15 amino acids. The CDR3 loop is CSAQGPRRGTDTQYF. CDR3 sequence (DNA): TGCAGTGCCCAAGGGCCCCGGAGAGGCACAGATACGCAGTATTTT.

This clonotype has a handful of counts. V gene TRBV19 combines with J gene TRBJ1-2, with TRBD1 matching over 7 bases. The CDR3 loop spans 15 amino acids. CDR1 is LNHDA and CDR2 is SQIVND in the germline V gene (reference sequence). Trimming at V came to 5 bases and at J to 5 bases, leaving 11 bases not matched to a gene. The CDR3 nucleotides are TGTGCCAGTAGTCCCGGCCAGGGGGTAGTATATGGCTACACCTTC. Translated: CASSPGQGVVYGYTF.

The J gene is TRBJ1-3, the V gene TRBV29-1; TRBD1 agrees at 9 bases. Looked up from germline, CDR1 is SQVTM and CDR2 is ANQGSEA. The CDR3 sequence is 14 residues long. Trimming at V came to 6 bases and at J to 2 bases, leaving 5 bases not matched to a gene. The CDR3 loop reads CSVSGQGTGNTIYF. The CDR3 DNA reads TGCAGCGTCTCAGGACAGGGGACTGGAAACACCATATATTTT.

This clonotype was detected only a few times. The gene calls are TRBV11-3 and TRBJ1-1; D is ambiguous. The CDR3 runs to 14 residues. Trimming pared 5 bases from V and 5 bases from J, leaving 15 bases between. Germline V gene sequence: CDR1 SGHNT, CDR2 YENEEA. CDR3 nucleotides: TGTGCCAGCAGCGGGTGGCAGAGTATGACTGAAGCTTTCTTT. Translation: CASSGWQSMTEAFF.

J is TRBJ1-5 and V is TRBV5-5; D not certain. Trimming left V 3 bases short and J 7 bases short, with 26 bases between. The CDR3 loop spans 18 amino acids. Germline V gene data show CDR1 as SGHKS and CDR2 as YYEKEE (reference sequence). The CDR3 coding sequence is TGTGCCAGCAGCTCTCCAGCCTTTTTGAAGAGGGCGGGCCAGCCCCAGCATTTT. Its translation is CASSSPAFLKRAGQPQHF.

The chain links TRBV12-5 to TRBJ2-3; D is uncertain. V was clipped by 1 base and J by 6 bases, with 8 bases between them. The CDR3 contains 13 residues. CDR1 LGHNT and CDR2 FRNRAP come from the germline V gene. The chain's CDR3 is CASGLETQDTQYF. CDR3 DNA sequence: TGTGCTAGTGGTTTGGAGACCCAGGATACGCAGTATTTT.

The chain recombines TRBV28 with TRBJ1-2, with TRBD1 matching over 7 bases. CDR3 length equals 13 residues. After removal of 9 bases from V and 3 bases from J, the junction contained 7 bases not matched to a gene. Looked up from germline, CDR1 is MDHEN and CDR2 is SYDVKM. DNA of the CDR3: TGTGCCAGTTACAGGGGTTCGGACTATGGCTACACCTTC. Encoded protein: CASYRGSDYGYTF.